The 13 T cell receptor beta chains in this list originate from one sample, sequenced in a study of blood T cell repertoires in COVID-19. Sequenced by immunoSEQ multiplex PCR; TCRdb stores in-frame clones only, minus some. The repertoire holds some 450,000 clones, with about 91% as singletons. Material for sequencing was peripheral blood. The receptors come from a woman in her fifties or sixties with COVID-19, enrolled during active disease.

The chain has TRBV3-1 (or the pseudogene TRBV3-2) and TRBJ1-3; D not certain. The CDR3 runs to 13 residues. Trimming pared 5 bases from V and 3 bases from J, leaving 8 bases between. Germline CDR1 LGHDT, CDR2 YNNKEL (reference sequence). DNA for the CDR3: TGTGCCAGCAGCTCAGGTGATGGAAACACCATATATTTT. Translated: CASSSGDGNTIYF.

This rearrangement joins TRBV7-9 to TRBJ2-1, with 9 bases that match TRBD1. CDR3 length: 16 amino acids. Germline loops: CDR1 SEHNR, CDR2 FQNEAQ (reference sequence). The V and J ends lost 4 bases and 4 bases, in that order; junction bases with no gene match: 8. In DNA form, the CDR3 reads TGTGCCAGCAGCTCAGGGGGGGACAGGGAATACAATGAGCAGTTCTTC. Translating it yields CASSSGGDREYNEQFF. Full variable domain (missing parts from reference TRBV7-9 and TRBJ2-1): DTGVSQNPRHKITKRGQNVTFRCDPISEHNRLYWYRQTLGQGPEFLTYFQNEAQLEKSRLLSDRFSAERPKGSFSTLEIQRTEQGDSAMYLCASSSGGDREYNEQFFGPGTRLTVL.

The V gene is TRBV2, the J gene TRBJ2-3, with TRBD2 matching over 15 bases. This CDR3 has 17 residues. Germline CDR1 reads SNHLY; CDR2 reads FYNNEI. J lost 3 bases, V lost 10 bases, and 11 bases had no gene match. CDR3 amino acids: CATDGLAGGLRTDTQYF. The CDR3 nucleotides are TGTGCCACCGACGGACTAGCGGGGGGGCTACGGACAGATACGCAGTATTTT.

The V call is TRBV11-2, the J call TRBJ2-7; no firm D call. The CDR3 consists of 11 residues. V dropped 5 bases and J dropped 3 bases, with 5 bases sitting between them. Germline loops: CDR1 SGHAT, CDR2 FQNNGV. CDR3 coding DNA: TGTGCCAGCAGCGCGTTCTACGAGCAGTACTTC. It translates to CASSAFYEQYF.

The chain joins TRBV28 to TRBJ2-2, with D tentatively TRBD1 (5 bases). CDR3 length: 14 residues. CDR1 and CDR2 from the germline V gene are MDHEN and SYDVKM. Trimming removed 6 bases at V and 2 bases at J, with 10 bases between. CDR3: CASRNRGNTGELFF. The DNA for the CDR3 is TGTGCCAGCAGAAATAGGGGAAACACCGGGGAGCTGTTTTTT. Variable domain in full (rest from reference TRBV28 and TRBJ2-2): DVKVTQSSRYLVKRTGEKVFLECVQDMDHENMFWYRQDPGLGLRLIYFSYDVKMKEKGDIPEGYSVSREKKERFSLILESASTNQTSMYLCASRNRGNTGELFFGEGSRLTVL.

Comments on this clone: The same CDR3 is also encoded by other DNA sequences in this sample. The chain joins TRBV5-1 to TRBJ1-1, with D possibly being TRBD1 (6 bases). The CDR3 has 14 residues. The germline gives CDR1 SGHRS, CDR2 YFSETQ. Trimming left V 1 base short and J 1 base short, with 8 bases between. The CDR3 sequence: CASSLTGRNTEAFF. The CDR3 region has the DNA TGCGCCAGCAGCTTGACAGGGAGGAACACTGAAGCTTTCTTT. The full variable domain, in which reference TRBV5-1 and TRBJ1-1 provide the parts outside the CDR3, is KAGVTQTPRYLIKTRGQQVTLSCSPISGHRSVSWYQQTPGQGLQFLFEYFSETQRNKGNFPGRFSGRQFSNSRSEMNVSTLELGDSALYLCASSLTGRNTEAFFGQGTRLTVV.

This chain connects TRBV19 to TRBJ1-1; a possible D gene is TRBD1 (6 bases). Germline V gene sequence: CDR1 LNHDA, CDR2 SQIVND (reference sequence). Trimming removed 10 bases from V and 0 bases from J, with 24 bases in between. The CDR3 sequence is 17 residues long. DNA for the CDR3: TGTGCCACCTTAGGCAGGGGCCGACGATCCATGAACACTGAAGCTTTCTTT. Encoded protein: CATLGRGRRSMNTEAFF.

The CDR3, as DNA: TGTGCCTGGAGTTCGTCTCTATTAAACTCCTACAATGAGCAGTTCTTC. It encodes CAWSSSLLNSYNEQFF. This chain joins TRBV30 and TRBJ2-1; D is unresolved. CDR1 GTSNPN and CDR2 SVGIG come from the germline V gene (reference sequence). The CDR3 runs to 16 residues. V lost 2 bases and J 0 bases, leaving 14 bases between the germline ends.

The chain is built from TRBV6-6 and TRBJ2-1; the match to TRBD2 covers 8 bases. Germline V gene data show CDR1 as MNHNY and CDR2 as SVGAGI (reference sequence). The J segment lost 2 bases and the V segment lost 7 bases, leaving 10 bases of the junction unmatched. There are 16 residues in the CDR3. CDR3: CASIYDGGAAYNEQFF. DNA for the CDR3: TGTGCCAGCATCTACGACGGGGGGGCAGCCTACAATGAGCAGTTCTTC.

This rearrangement joins TRBV5-6 to TRBJ1-2, with D possibly TRBD1 on 5 matching bases. CDR1 and CDR2 (germline): SGHDT, YYEEEE. The CDR3 spans 16 residues. The germline V and J ends were trimmed by 3 bases and 4 bases, with 19 bases remaining between them. The chain's CDR3 is CASSSSLVDSLYGYTF. The CDR3, as DNA: TGTGCCAGCAGCTCAAGCTTAGTTGACAGCCTCTATGGCTACACCTTC. The full variable domain, its missing parts supplied by reference TRBV5-6 and TRBJ1-2, is DAGVTQSPTHLIKTRGQQVTLRCSPKSGHDTVSWYQQALGQGPQFIFQYYEEEERQRGNFPDRFSGHQFPNYSSELNVNALLLGDSALYLCASSSSLVDSLYGYTFGSGTRLTVV.

V and J are TRBV3-1 (or the pseudogene TRBV3-2) and TRBJ2-3; TRBD2 might be the D (6 bases). V lost 4 bases and J 0 bases, leaving 11 bases between the germline ends. This CDR3 spans 15 amino acids. Germline V lookup: CDR1 LGHDT, CDR2 YNNKEL (reference sequence). The CDR3 region is CASSPRDLSTDTQYF. The CDR3 DNA is TGTGCCAGCAGCCCTAGGGACTTAAGCACAGATACGCAGTATTTT.

The chain has TRBV4-2 and TRBJ2-1, with TRBD2 identical over 12 bases. The junction had 11 bases not matched to a gene; V was cut back by 1 base and J by 1 base. This CDR3 has 20 amino acids. In germline, CDR1 is LGHNA, CDR2 YNFKEQ. This CDR3 reads CASSQGSRLAGGRSYNEQFF. The CDR3 coding sequence is TGTGCCAGCAGCCAAGGCTCCCGGCTAGCGGGGGGGCGGTCCTACAATGAGCAGTTCTTC.

Only a few counts were recorded for this clone. The rearrangement links TRBV11-3 to TRBJ2-1; TRBD2 aligns across 10 bases. Germline V CDR1 and CDR2: SGHNT, YENEEA. The CDR3 spans 15 residues. Trimming cost V 1 base and J 10 bases; bases outside gene matches: 7. CDR3 sequence reads: CASSLGGLAGEEQFF. The DNA of the CDR3 is TGTGCCAGCAGCTTAGGCGGGCTAGCGGGGGAGGAGCAGTTCTTC.